This T cell receptor beta chain is drawn from a study of shared clonotypes between healthy human individuals. Study-wide points: Naive CD4 clonotypes were shared across several donors at 4% to 5%. In general, naive subsets displayed greater estimated richness than memory subsets did.

Only CD45RO-negative cells positively selected for CCR7 counted as naive CD8 cells, so terminally differentiated effector memory CD45RA+ cells were excluded. Germline CDR1 reads MNHEY; CDR2 reads SMNVEV (reference sequence). The CDR3 contains 15 residues. J was trimmed by 2 bases and V by 3 bases; bases with no gene match: 5. This clone has only one observation. Its antigen is not identified. The identical CDR3 is also encoded by other nucleotide sequences in the sample. In the sorted-subset replicate PCRs, 200 ng DNA, 25,000 to 30,000 T cell genomes, was used. Sequenced by immunoSEQ multiplex PCR; TCRdb stores in-frame clones only, minus some. Among roughly 2.1 million clones, more than 85% were seen once, and the ten largest hold under 2%.

The TCR sequence derives from a man between 18 and 29 years old in good health. Some clones in this sample may be carry-over from other donors' samples. Specimen: naive CD8+ T cells from PBMCs. The rearrangement joins TRBV27 to TRBJ2-7; 9 bases align to TRBD1. The CDR3 DNA follows: TGTGCCAGCAGTTTCGTCGGGACAGGGACCTACGAGCAGTACTTC. It encodes CASSFVGTGTYEQYF.